This TCR beta chain comes out of a study of preoperative IRX-2 immunotherapy in early breast cancer. Data came from immunoSEQ multiplex PCR; TCRdb stores just in-frame clones and leaves some out. The table shows about 32,000 clones, with around 83% occurring only once. This sample's treatment: preoperative locoregional IRX-2 cytokine immunotherapy. Samples came from a phase Ib trial of preoperative locoregional IRX-2 cytokine immunotherapy. The CDR3 covers 16 residues. V lost 5 bases and J 6 bases, leaving 20 bases between the germline ends. From germline, CDR1 is MGHDK and CDR2 SYGVNS. This chain uses TRBV25-1 with TRBJ1-3; D gene ambiguous. The input for sequencing was lymph node tissue, taken from a patient treated with IRX-2 immunotherapy. The receptor was derived from a human donor with breast cancer. This CDR3 reads CASSLGGVRVENTIYF. The DNA for the CDR3 is TGTGCCAGCAGTTTAGGCGGGGTTCGGGTAGAAAACACCATATATTTT.